This T cell receptor (beta chain) was sequenced during a study of cytotoxic CD8 clonotypes in ibrutinib-treated CLL. The protocol was immunoSEQ multiplex PCR, while the TCRdb copy is restricted to in-frame clones and leaves out a portion. The sample comprises over 200,000 clones, about four fifths of which are singletons, and about an eighth rests with the top ten. The CDR3 is 14 amino acids. The V and J ends lost 5 bases and 1 base respectively, with 12 bases between them. Germline CDR1 ENHRY, CDR2 SYGVKD. This clonotype was sampled from a human donor with chronic lymphocytic leukemia. The V gene is TRBV10-3, the J gene TRBJ2-7; D possibly uses TRBD1 or TRBD2 (5 bases each). The sample consisted of PBMCs, taken after 12 months of ibrutinib treatment. CDR3 protein: CAISPGTLSYEQYF. The CDR3 nucleotides are TGTGCCATCAGTCCCGGGACGCTATCCTACGAGCAGTACTTC.